This entry lists 25 T cell receptor beta chains sequenced from one sample in a study of T cell responses to AZD1222 COVID-19 vaccine (dated by TCRdb to the early 2020s). Per the publication, the time point label means: baseline before first vaccination. Per the publication, the treatment or condition label means: meningococcal conjugate vaccine given as trial control. Libraries were made using the immunoSEQ multiplex PCR assay. Imported from immuneACCESS, the table was reduced by TCRdb to in-frame sequences with V and J called. These copies leave out some clones; in studies compared against another copy, an unresolved V gene accounts for under half, and the cause of the remainder is not known. The sample records about 160,000 clones, under 95% of which are singletons. The ten biggest clones cover around 4.6% of the sample. The material was peripheral blood, obtained on day 0 of MenACWY control vaccination. The receptors derive from an adult in good health.

The chain joins TRBV18 to TRBJ1-1, with unresolved D. In germline, CDR1 is KGHSH, CDR2 LQKENI. V gave up 5 bases and J gave up 1 base, with 14 bases separating them. CDR3 length: 15 residues. The CDR3 region has the DNA TGTGCCAGCTCAGGTTCTCGGACGGAGAACACTGAAGCTTTCTTT. This codes for CASSGSRTENTEAFF.

The chain recombines TRBV6-6 with TRBJ1-2, with no clear D. This CDR3 comprises 13 residues. V lost 0 bases and J 4 bases, leaving 6 bases between the germline ends. The germline V gene encodes CDR1 MNHNY and CDR2 SVGAGI (reference sequence). CDR3 sequence reads: CASSYSRGYGYTF. The CDR3 bases are TGTGCCAGCAGTTACTCGCGAGGCTATGGCTACACCTTC.

The gene calls are TRBV11-2 and TRBJ1-2; 7 nucleotides line up with TRBD1. CDR3 length: 15 amino acids. Germline values: CDR1 SGHAT, CDR2 FQNNGV. The junction had 8 bases not matched to a gene; V was cut back by 5 bases and J by 2 bases. The CDR3 region is CASSPTGEANYGYTF. The CDR3 region has the DNA TGTGCCAGCAGCCCTACAGGGGAGGCAAACTATGGCTACACCTTC.

The V call is TRBV7-8, the J call TRBJ2-5; 7 bases line up with TRBD1. The CDR3 spans 19 residues. The J segment lost 0 bases and the V segment lost 3 bases, leaving 16 bases of the junction unmatched. The V gene's germline CDR1 is SGHVS and CDR2 FQNEAQ. The CDR3 DNA reads as TGTGCCAGCAGCTTCCTGTTTTCCGAGGGGGCGGTGTACCAAGAGACCCAGTACTTC. Translating gives CASSFLFSEGAVYQETQYF.

The chain has TRBV12-3 or TRBV12-4 and TRBJ1-1, with D possibly TRBD1 on 5 matching bases. Deletions cut 5 bases from V and 10 bases from J, with 14 bases between. The CDR3 contains 12 residues. CDR3 residues: CASSATGTRAFF. The DNA of the CDR3 is TGTGCCAGCAGTGCCACCGGGACCAGAGCTTTCTTT.

This sequence joins TRBV10-3 and TRBJ2-1, with 7 bases lining up with TRBD2. V trimming: 7 bases; J trimming: 5 bases; junction bases outside the gene matches: 14. The CDR3 has 16 residues. Germline lookup yields CDR1 ENHRY and CDR2 SYGVKD. The CDR3 region is CAITTTPTSANNEQFF. The DNA of the CDR3 is TGTGCCATCACCACTACCCCTACTAGCGCCAACAATGAGCAGTTCTTC.

This chain joins TRBV18 and TRBJ2-7, with D unclear. This CDR3 spans 14 amino acids. The V gene's germline CDR1 is KGHSH and CDR2 LQKENI. The V gene lost 0 bases and the J gene lost 2 bases, with 8 bases spanning the gap. This CDR3 is CASSPPGSPYEQYF. As DNA, the CDR3 is TGTGCCAGCTCACCACCGGGCAGCCCCTACGAGCAGTACTTC.

This chain links TRBV24-1 with TRBJ1-2, with unresolved D. This CDR3 region has 13 residues. Between the trimmed V and J ends, which lost 3 bases and 5 bases, there was a span of 9 bases. The germline V gene encodes CDR1 KGHDR and CDR2 SFDVKD. The CDR3 reads CATSDPSQYGYTF. The CDR3 coding sequence is TGTGCCACCAGTGATCCAAGCCAGTATGGCTACACCTTC.

The chain joins TRBV7-6 to TRBJ2-7; the match to TRBD2 covers 10 bases. Germline trimming cut 5 bases from V and 6 bases from J; bases unmatched to any gene: 13. This CDR3 comprises 16 residues. CDR1 SGHVS and CDR2 FNYEAQ come from the germline V gene. The chain's CDR3 is CASSPTGTSEPGEQYF. The CDR3 DNA follows: TGTGCCAGCAGCCCTACCGGGACTAGCGAACCTGGCGAGCAGTACTTC. The full variable domain, rest sourced from reference TRBV7-6 and TRBJ2-7, is GAGVSQSPRYKVTKRGQDVALRCDPISGHVSLYWYRQALGQGPEFLTYFNYEAQQDKSGLPNDRFSAERPEGSISTLTIQRTEQRDSAMYRCASSPTGTSEPGEQYFGPGTRLTVT.

The gene calls are TRBV29-1 and TRBJ1-2; D uncertain. Trimming cost V 1 base and J 5 bases, with 2 bases left between them. Germline CDR1 reads SQVTM; CDR2 reads ANQGSEA. CDR3 length: 10 residues. The CDR3 region is CSVEGYGYTF. CDR3 bases: TGCAGCGTTGAAGGGTATGGCTACACCTTC.

The chain uses TRBV6-5 and TRBJ1-1, with 8 bases identical to TRBD1. Germline V gene data show CDR1 as MNHEY and CDR2 as SVGAGI. J gave up 4 bases and V 6 bases, and 4 bases lay outside the gene matches. This CDR3 has 13 residues. This chain's CDR3 is CASRTGVSTEAFF. As DNA, the CDR3 is TGTGCCAGCAGGACAGGGGTGAGCACTGAAGCTTTCTTT.

This rearrangement joins TRBV3-1 (or the pseudogene TRBV3-2) to TRBJ2-7; the D is unclear. Trimming stripped 1 base from V and 6 bases from J, with 10 bases between. The CDR3 sequence is 13 residues long. The germline V gene has CDR1 LGHDT and CDR2 YNNKEL (reference sequence). The CDR3: CASSQVPEAEQYF. The CDR3 DNA follows: TGTGCCAGCAGCCAAGTTCCCGAGGCCGAGCAGTACTTC.

The rearrangement uses TRBV12-5 and TRBJ2-7; D is perhaps TRBD1 or TRBD2 (5 bases each). Trimming removed 3 bases at V and 0 bases at J, with 18 bases between. The germline V gene has CDR1 LGHNT and CDR2 FRNRAP. This CDR3 is 17 amino acids long. The chain's CDR3 is CASGFSLGTEASYEQYF. The DNA of the CDR3 is TGTGCTAGTGGTTTTTCACTCGGGACGGAGGCCTCCTACGAGCAGTACTTC.

A single count supports this clone. The chain recombines TRBV10-3 with TRBJ1-5; D is undetermined. The germline V gene encodes CDR1 ENHRY and CDR2 SYGVKD. The CDR3 contains 12 residues. Trimming removed 2 bases at V and 7 bases at J, with 6 bases between. The CDR3 spells CAISERGQPQHF. CDR3 DNA sequence: TGTGCCATCAGTGAGCGTGGACAGCCCCAGCATTTT.

The chain employs TRBV5-4 and TRBJ2-1; the D is unclear. This CDR3 spans 14 amino acids. Deletions cut 0 bases from V and 5 bases from J, with 9 bases between. CDR1 and CDR2 (germline): SGHNT, YYREEE (reference sequence). The chain's CDR3 is CASSLDVRDNEQFF. The CDR3 DNA reads as TGTGCCAGCAGCTTGGACGTCCGGGACAATGAGCAGTTCTTC.

The chain carries TRBV7-8 and TRBJ1-3, with D perhaps TRBD1 (6 bases). V was shortened by 5 bases and J by 0 bases, with 14 bases between the two germline ends. Per the germline V gene, CDR1 is SGHVS and CDR2 is FQNEAQ. The CDR3 extends over 16 amino acids. CDR3: CASSPWAGASGNTIYF. The CDR3 region has the DNA TGTGCCAGCAGCCCCTGGGCAGGGGCCTCTGGAAACACCATATATTTT.

The V gene is TRBV11-2, the J gene TRBJ1-1; D unclear. CDR1 SGHAT and CDR2 FQNNGV come from the germline V gene. The length of the CDR3 is 12 residues. V lost 5 bases to trimming and J lost 4 bases, with 8 bases between them. CDR3: CASSPRGTEAFF. DNA for the CDR3: TGTGCCAGCAGCCCGCGGGGCACTGAAGCTTTCTTT.

This clone was seen just once. This chain connects TRBV19 to TRBJ1-5, with TRBD1 as a possible D gene (5 bases). CDR3 length equals 16 residues. V was trimmed by 6 bases and J by 5 bases, leaving 20 bases between them. Germline lookup yields CDR1 LNHDA and CDR2 SQIVND (reference sequence). CDR3 amino acids: CASSIRDLIRHQPQHF. The CDR3 DNA is TGTGCCAGTAGCATCCGGGACCTGATTCGCCATCAGCCCCAGCATTTT.

The chain joins TRBV24-1 to TRBJ1-1; D gene ambiguous. The ends were cut back, 6 bases at V and 0 bases at J, with 7 bases in the middle. The CDR3 runs 13 residues. CDR1 and CDR2 from the germline V gene are KGHDR and SFDVKD. As DNA, the CDR3 is TGTGCCACCAGTTCTGGGCTGAACACTGAAGCTTTCTTT. This codes for CATSSGLNTEAFF.

V usage is TRBV6-2 or TRBV6-3 and J usage is TRBJ1-5, with D tentatively TRBD1 (5 bases). V was shortened by 6 bases and J by 0 bases, with 18 bases between the two germline ends. Germline V gene sequence: CDR1 MNHEY, CDR2 SVGEGT. The CDR3 extends over 17 amino acids. The CDR3 here is CASSRVGGFDSNQPQHF. The CDR3 coding sequence is TGTGCCAGCAGCAGGGTAGGAGGGTTCGATAGCAATCAGCCCCAGCATTTT.

This clone was counted a single time. CDR3 protein: CASSQDLRRTGELFF. DNA of the CDR3: TGCGCCAGCAGCCAAGATCTGAGGAGGACCGGGGAGCTGTTTTTT. The V call is TRBV4-3, the J call TRBJ2-2; D possibly corresponds to TRBD2 (5 bases). This CDR3 has 15 amino acids. The V end was cut by 0 bases, the J end by 5 bases, with 10 bases between. The germline gives CDR1 LGHNA, CDR2 YSLEER.

The chain uses TRBV3-1 (or the pseudogene TRBV3-2) and TRBJ1-1; D unclear. Trimming stripped 4 bases from V and 5 bases from J, with 17 bases between. The CDR3 totals 15 residues. The germline CDR1 and CDR2 sequences are LGHDT and YNNKEL (reference sequence). The DNA of the CDR3 is TGTGCCAGCAGCCTGGAAGCACTCCCTGGGACTGAAGCTTTCTTT. Translating it yields CASSLEALPGTEAFF.

The CDR3 is CASSPTGIQETQYF. CDR3 coding DNA: TGCGCCAGCAGCCCTACAGGGATCCAAGAGACCCAGTACTTC. The chain carries TRBV5-1 and TRBJ2-5; D possibly corresponds to TRBD1 (6 bases). The CDR3 contains 14 residues. Deletions cut 4 bases from V and 1 base from J, with 11 bases between. Per germline, CDR1 SGHRS and CDR2 YFSETQ.

The V gene is TRBV21-1, the J gene TRBJ1-1; TRBD1 is taken as the D call from the table, unchecked against the DNA. TRBV21-1 is annotated as a pseudogene. This CDR3 contains 14 residues. CDR3 sequence (DNA): TGTGCCAGCAGCACCGACAGGGGGAACACTGAAGCTTTCTTT. Amino acids: CASSTDRGNTEAFF.

Only one count was recorded for this clone. This chain links TRBV12-3 or TRBV12-4 with TRBJ2-7, with a possible D match to TRBD2 (5 bases). The CDR3 has 13 residues. V lost 10 bases and J 3 bases, leaving 16 bases between the germline ends. For the CDR3, the DNA is TGTGCCAACAAGCCGAGGGAAGACTACGAGCAGTACTTC. Protein product: CANKPREDYEQYF.